This T cell receptor beta chain was recorded in a study of T cell changes during pregnancy in multiple sclerosis. Sequenced by immunoSEQ multiplex PCR; TCRdb stores in-frame clones only, minus some. Of fewer than 60,000 clones listed, approximately 94% are singletons. V lost 3 bases and J 0 bases, leaving 12 bases between the germline ends. This CDR3 is 15 amino acids long. Germline V gene data show CDR1 as MDHEN and CDR2 as SYDVKM. This chain joins TRBV28 and TRBJ2-7, with D possibly TRBD1 on 6 matching bases. This clonotype was obtained from a female donor with multiple sclerosis, enrolled in a pregnancy study. Source: CD4+ T cells from peripheral blood mononuclear cells, taken in the third trimester of pregnancy. The CDR3 sequence: CASSFLTGSSYEQYF. CDR3 DNA sequence: TGTGCCAGCAGTTTTTTAACAGGGAGCTCCTACGAGCAGTACTTC.